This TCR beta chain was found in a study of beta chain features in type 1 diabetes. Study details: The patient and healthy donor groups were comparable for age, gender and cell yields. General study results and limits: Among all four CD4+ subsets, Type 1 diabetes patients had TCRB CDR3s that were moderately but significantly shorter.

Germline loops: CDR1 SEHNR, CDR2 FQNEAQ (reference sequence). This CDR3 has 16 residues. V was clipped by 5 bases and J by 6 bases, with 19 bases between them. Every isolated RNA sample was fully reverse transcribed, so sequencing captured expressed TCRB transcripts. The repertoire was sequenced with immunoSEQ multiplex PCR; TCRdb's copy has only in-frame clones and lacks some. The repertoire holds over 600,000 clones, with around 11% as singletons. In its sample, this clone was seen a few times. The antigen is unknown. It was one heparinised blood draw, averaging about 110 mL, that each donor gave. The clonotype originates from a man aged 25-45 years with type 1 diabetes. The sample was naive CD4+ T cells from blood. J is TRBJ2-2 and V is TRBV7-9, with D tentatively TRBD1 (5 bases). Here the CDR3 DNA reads TGTGCCAGCAGCGGGGCGGAAGGCAGGGTCCCCGGGGAGCTGTTTTTT. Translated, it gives CASSGAEGRVPGELFF.